The 29 T cell receptor beta chains given below trace back to one sample, sequenced in a study of cytomegalovirus exposure and HLA in healthy donors. Both 60 Vbeta primers and 13 Jbeta primers went into the PCR. Clones were sequenced by immunoSEQ multiplex PCR, and TCRdb holds only the in-frame ones, with some missing. The sample consists of roughly 93,000 clones, 65% to 80% of them appearing once. Sequenced input: PBMCs. These TCRs come from a man aged 35-49 years in good health and CMV-seronegative.

The chain has TRBV27 and TRBJ1-6, with 7 bases aligning to TRBD1. V lost 6 bases and J lost 0; bases outside the gene matches: 11. Looked up from germline, CDR1 is MNHEY and CDR2 is SMNVEV (reference sequence). CDR3 size: 18 residues. CDR3 sequence: CASRTNGQASSYNSPLHF. The CDR3 nucleotides are TGTGCCAGCAGGACGAACGGACAGGCCAGCTCCTATAATTCACCCCTCCACTTT.

The J gene is TRBJ1-1, the V gene TRBV4-1; possible D gene TRBD1, 6 bases. The germline gives CDR1 MGHRA, CDR2 YSYEKL. This CDR3 has 15 residues. The germline V and J ends were trimmed by 1 base and 5 bases, with 14 bases remaining between them. The chain's CDR3 is CASSQVFRGGTEAFF. CDR3 DNA: TGCGCCAGCAGCCAAGTTTTCAGGGGTGGGACTGAAGCTTTCTTT.

This clone came up a few times. The V and J genes are TRBV19 and TRBJ2-1, with 7 nucleotides matching TRBD1. V gave up 10 bases and J gave up 15 bases; unmatched junction bases: 15. The CDR3 loop spans 12 amino acids. Germline V CDR1 and CDR2: LNHDA, SQIVND (reference sequence). The CDR3 nucleotides are TGTGCCACCGCCGCAGGGGGATACCCTTCGTTCTTC. Protein product: CATAAGGYPSFF.

This clone has just one count. The rearrangement joins TRBV13 to TRBJ2-2; a weak D match, TRBD1 (5 bases). Trimming took off 2 bases at V and 3 bases at J, with 13 bases between the two ends. CDR1 is PRHDT and CDR2 is FYEKMQ in the germline V gene (reference sequence). The CDR3 extends over 16 amino acids. The CDR3: CASSLFTGSDTGELFF. The DNA for the CDR3 is TGTGCCAGCAGCTTATTCACAGGCAGCGACACCGGGGAGCTGTTTTTT.

The V call is TRBV9, the J call TRBJ1-2, with TRBD1 as a possible D gene (5 bases). This CDR3 is built from 16 residues. V was shortened by 3 bases and J by 1 base, with 16 bases between the two germline ends. Per the germline V gene, CDR1 is SGDLS and CDR2 is YYNGEE. CDR3 sequence: CASSGGGGTVNYGYTF. Written as DNA, the CDR3 is TGTGCCAGCAGCGGTGGTGGGGGGACGGTTAACTATGGCTACACCTTC.

Points on this clone: The junction departs from the called germline gene at one end, perhaps through a read error. This chain joins TRBV2 and TRBJ2-7; 9 bases fit TRBD1. Germline lookup yields CDR1 SNHLY and CDR2 FYNNEI. The CDR3 length is 15 residues. As DNA, the CDR3 is TGTGCCAGCAGTCTCTTCCCGGGACAGGGCTACGTGCAGTGCTTC. Its protein is CASSLFPGQGYVQCF.

The genes are TRBV5-1 and TRBJ2-7; TRBD1 aligns across 8 bases. In germline, CDR1 is SGHRS, CDR2 YFSETQ. This CDR3 has 15 residues. Germline trimming cut 2 bases from V and 5 bases from J; bases unmatched to any gene: 9. CDR3 residues: CASSLPGQGGDEQYF. CDR3 DNA sequence: TGCGCCAGCAGCTTACCAGGACAGGGAGGCGACGAGCAGTACTTC.

The chain links TRBV6-5 to TRBJ1-2; tentative D call: TRBD1 (6 bases). There are 13 residues in the CDR3. The V and J ends lost 7 bases and 8 bases respectively, with 17 bases between them. Germline V gene data show CDR1 as MNHEY and CDR2 as SVGAGI. The CDR3 loop is CASTQRGARGYTF. As DNA, the CDR3 is TGTGCCAGCACCCAACGGGGGGCGAGGGGCTACACCTTC.

The J gene is TRBJ1-2, the V gene TRBV6-5; D uncertain. The CDR3 totals 15 residues. Looked up from germline, CDR1 is MNHEY and CDR2 is SVGAGI. V was trimmed by 2 bases and J by 8 bases, leaving 18 bases between them. CDR3 nucleotide sequence: TGTGCCAGCAGTTACGGATATATTTTGGGGAGGGGCTACACCTTC. Its translation: CASSYGYILGRGYTF.

This chain joins TRBV6-6 and TRBJ1-4; weak D call: TRBD1 (5 bases). Trimming stripped 0 bases from V and 7 bases from J, with 15 bases between. The CDR3 loop spans 16 amino acids. Germline V gene sequence: CDR1 MNHNY, CDR2 SVGAGI (reference sequence). CDR3 in DNA: TGTGCCAGCAGTTACTCTCGACAGAGGAGAGGTGAAAAACTGTTTTTT. Amino acids: CASSYSRQRRGEKLFF.

The chain couples TRBV9 to TRBJ2-7, with D perhaps TRBD1 (7 bases). Looked up from germline, CDR1 is SGDLS and CDR2 is YYNGEE. There are 15 residues in the CDR3. The ends were cut back, 0 bases at V and 3 bases at J, with 13 bases in the middle. CDR3 sequence reads: CASSVEAGGIYEQYF. For the CDR3, the DNA is TGTGCCAGCAGCGTAGAGGCAGGGGGGATCTACGAGCAGTACTTC.

This rearrangement joins TRBV6-6 to TRBJ1-2, with D possibly matching TRBD1 (5 bases). Germline CDR1 is MNHNY and CDR2 is SVGAGI (reference sequence). The CDR3 covers 13 residues. V dropped 5 bases and J dropped 10 bases, with 17 bases sitting between them. In DNA, the CDR3 is TGTGCCAGCAGTCCCTCGGGGGGTGGAGACTACACCTTC. Translating it yields CASSPSGGGDYTF.

The V call is TRBV19, the J call TRBJ2-7, with 7 bases identical to TRBD1. The length of the CDR3 is 16 residues. Germline loops: CDR1 LNHDA, CDR2 SQIVND (reference sequence). V lost 6 bases, J lost 2 bases, and 13 bases stayed unmatched. The CDR3 nucleotides read TGTGCCAGTAGCATCACAGGGGTCTCGCGGACCTACGAGCAGTACTTC. Translation: CASSITGVSRTYEQYF.

This clone was picked up a small number of times. V is TRBV28 and J is TRBJ2-1; the D gene is possibly TRBD2 (5 bases). This CDR3 contains 13 residues. Germline V CDR1 and CDR2: MDHEN, SYDVKM. V was cut by 6 bases and J by 6 bases, with 12 bases left in between. In DNA, the CDR3 is TGTGCCAGCAGAGAGGGATACATCAATGAGCAGTTCTTC. This gives the protein CASREGYINEQFF.

The chain joins TRBV6-5 to TRBJ1-2; perhaps TRBD1 as D (5 bases). The germline V gene has CDR1 MNHEY and CDR2 SVGAGI. Trimming pared 7 bases from V and 4 bases from J, leaving 13 bases between. This CDR3 spans 13 amino acids. The CDR3 loop reads CASTYRDSYGYTF. CDR3 in DNA: TGTGCCAGCACCTACCGAGACAGCTATGGCTACACCTTC.

The CDR3 reads CASSQRHGQSGYEQYF. For the CDR3, the DNA is TGTGCCAGCAGCCAACGCCATGGACAGAGTGGCTACGAGCAGTACTTC. This rearrangement joins TRBV7-2 to TRBJ2-7; possibly TRBD1 for D (6 bases). The ends were cut back, 5 bases at V and 3 bases at J, with 20 bases in the middle. Germline values: CDR1 SGHTA, CDR2 FQGNSA. The CDR3 is 16 amino acids.

The chain carries TRBV9 and TRBJ1-3, with TRBD1 as a possible D gene (6 bases). V lost 4 bases and J 5 bases, leaving 13 bases between the germline ends. Germline CDR1 and CDR2: SGDLS and YYNGEE. The CDR3 loop spans 14 amino acids. The chain's CDR3 is CASSPGGGRNTIYF. The DNA for the CDR3 is TGTGCCAGCAGCCCCGGGGGGGGCCGAAACACCATATATTTT.

This clone was recorded a few times. V is TRBV6-6 and J is TRBJ2-2; the match to TRBD2 covers 8 bases. The CDR3 is 15 amino acids. The germline gives CDR1 MNHNY, CDR2 SVGAGI (reference sequence). The trim removed 11 bases at V and 4 bases at J, leaving 12 bases unmatched. CDR3 sequence reads: CAAEWRGALTGELFF. In nucleotides, the CDR3 is TGTGCCGCGGAGTGGCGGGGGGCCCTCACCGGGGAGCTGTTTTTT.

This chain joins TRBV9 and TRBJ2-6; possibly TRBD1 for D (5 bases). CDR3 length equals 16 residues. Trimming shortened V by 0 bases and J by 1 base, and 8 bases separated the two germline ends. CDR1 is SGDLS, CDR2 YYNGEE, per germline. The CDR3 is CASSVAQGSGANVLTF. In DNA form, the CDR3 reads TGTGCCAGCAGCGTAGCCCAGGGTTCTGGGGCCAACGTCCTGACTTTC.

The chain links TRBV11-3 to TRBJ2-1, with D perhaps TRBD2 (6 bases). The V gene's germline CDR1 is SGHNT and CDR2 YENEEA. CDR3 size: 14 residues. Trimming took 1 base from V and 5 from J, leaving 9 bases between them. CDR3: CASSLVGGNNEQFF. In DNA, the CDR3 is TGTGCCAGCAGCTTAGTAGGCGGGAACAATGAGCAGTTCTTC.

This clone was picked up one time. The chain employs TRBV5-6 and TRBJ1-1; 7 nucleotides agree with TRBD1. The CDR3 covers 13 residues. Germline trimming cut 4 bases from V and 7 bases from J; bases unmatched to any gene: 7. Germline CDR1 is SGHDT and CDR2 is YYEEEE. CDR3 DNA: TGTGCCAGCAGCACAGGGACAGCGAATGAAGCTTTCTTT. It specifies CASSTGTANEAFF.

The gene calls are TRBV15 and TRBJ1-4, with 10 bases matching TRBD1. Trimming took 1 base from V and 6 from J; bases not matched to a gene: 8. This CDR3 has 17 residues. Germline V CDR1 and CDR2: LNHNV, YYDKDF (reference sequence). The CDR3 DNA sequence: TGTGCCACCAGCAGAGTTCGGGGGGACAGGGGACATGAAAAACTGTTTTTT. Translation: CATSRVRGDRGHEKLFF. Full variable domain (rest looked up from reference TRBV15 and TRBJ1-4): DAMVIQNPRYQVTQFGKPVTLSCSQTLNHNVMYWYQQKSSQAPKLLFHYYDKDFNNEADTPDNFQSRRPNTSFCFLDIRSPGLGDTAMYLCATSRVRGDRGHEKLFFGSGTQLSVL.

The rearrangement joins TRBV5-8 to TRBJ1-5, with D unclear. Per germline, CDR1 SGHTS and CDR2 YDEGEE. Trimming removed 2 bases at V and 1 base at J, with 7 bases between. This CDR3 has 14 amino acids. As DNA, the CDR3 is TGTGCCAGCAGCTTCGACGGGAGCAATCAGCCCCAGCATTTT. Its protein is CASSFDGSNQPQHF.

A few counts support this clone. The gene calls are TRBV7-3 and TRBJ2-2; TRBD2 matches at 9 bases. J lost 5 bases, V lost 3 bases, and 7 bases had no gene match. The germline V gene has CDR1 SGHTA and CDR2 FQGTGA. The CDR3 spans 16 residues. CDR3 in amino acids: CASSFGVSGGTGELFF. In nucleotides, the CDR3 is TGTGCCAGCAGCTTCGGGGTTAGCGGGGGAACCGGGGAGCTGTTTTTT.

This clone counts as medium-sized. Other DNA sequences in the sample encode the same CDR3. The CDR3 DNA reads as TGTGCCAGCAGTTACGCTAGCGGGGGGGCAGAGACCCAGTACTTC. This gives the protein CASSYASGGAETQYF. The gene calls are TRBV6-5 and TRBJ2-5; 12 bases fit TRBD2. The CDR3 loop spans 15 amino acids. Losses at the gene ends were 2 bases for V and 4 bases for J; bases not matched to a gene: 2. The V gene's germline CDR1 is MNHEY and CDR2 SVGAGI.

As for this clone: A read error may produce the germline difference seen at one junction end. V is TRBV20-1 and J is TRBJ2-7, with no clear D. Germline lookup yields CDR1 DFQATT and CDR2 SNEGSKA (reference sequence). The CDR3 sequence is 11 residues long. The CDR3 nucleotides are TGCAGTGCTAGAGGTGACTCCCCCCTGGACTTC. As protein: CSARGDSPLDF.

This chain joins TRBV9 and TRBJ2-1, with TRBD2 as a possible D gene (6 bases). V gave up 4 bases and J gave up 2 bases, with 16 bases separating them. CDR1 is SGDLS, CDR2 YYNGEE, per germline. The CDR3 length is 16 residues. The CDR3 protein is CASSLTAGATYNEQFF. The CDR3 DNA reads TGTGCCAGCAGCTTGACAGCGGGCGCAACCTACAATGAGCAGTTCTTC.

This clone was found a few times. The J gene is TRBJ2-1, the V gene TRBV6-4, with 11 bases lining up with TRBD2. The CDR3 runs 15 residues. With V trimmed by 2 bases and J by 4 bases, 1 base remained unmatched. CDR1 and CDR2 from the germline V gene are MRHNA and SNTAGT. The CDR3 DNA is TGTGCCAGCAGTGACCGACTAGCGGGGTACAATGAGCAGTTCTTC. This sequence encodes CASSDRLAGYNEQFF.

This chain links TRBV7-9 with TRBJ2-7, with 9 bases fitting TRBD1. The ends lost 2 bases at V and 2 bases at J; junction bases unmatched: 4. The CDR3 loop spans 15 amino acids. CDR1 is SEHNR and CDR2 is FQNEAQ in the germline V gene (reference sequence). CDR3 region: CASSLPDRGPYEQYF. The CDR3 region has the DNA TGTGCCAGCAGCTTACCGGACAGGGGCCCCTACGAGCAGTACTTC. The full variable domain, completed using reference TRBV7-9 and TRBJ2-7, is DTGVSQNPRHKITKRGQNVTFRCDPISEHNRLYWYRQTLGQGPEFLTYFQNEAQLEKSRLLSDRFSAERPKGSFSTLEIQRTEQGDSAMYLCASSLPDRGPYEQYFGPGTRLTVT.